This T cell receptor beta chain was recorded in a study of Graves' ophthalmopathy and Graves' hyperthyroidism. Study-level findings and limits: The majority of expanded thyroid clonotypes above 0.001 frequency also occurred in blood.

This clonotype was seen only a few times. The antigen is unknown. Researchers took RNA transcripts and amplified TCR beta CDR3 regions from them. Investigators did first-round RT-PCR with HTBI primers, then second-round multiplex PCR. TCRdb reprocessed the multiplex PCR reads with MiXCR, giving one entry per CDR3 protein. The sample shows some 750,000 distinct CDR3 sequences, roughly 40% of them seen only once. Losses at the gene ends were 6 bases for V and 7 bases for J; bases not matched to a gene: 10. In germline, CDR1 is SGDLS, CDR2 YYNGEE. This CDR3 contains 14 residues. Pregnant or lactating patients and those with other autoimmune diseases or uncontrolled infections were excluded. Fresh peripheral blood (around 10 ml) yielded the PBMCs.

This chain uses TRBV9 with TRBJ1-5; TRBD1 aligns across 7 bases. The clonotype was recovered from an adult man with Graves' ophthalmopathy. The material sequenced was peripheral blood. CDR3 in amino acids: CASNDRAEGQPQHF. The CDR3 DNA reads TGTGCCAGCAACGACAGGGCAGAAGGGCAGCCCCAGCATTTT.